This T cell receptor beta chain derives from a study of T-cell reconstitution after alpha-beta-depleted transplantation in children. This CDR3 comprises 19 residues. V was cut by 3 bases and J by 0 bases, with 21 bases left in between. Germline CDR1 reads SGHDN; CDR2 reads FVKESK. General study points: Surviving recipient T cells and intrathymic progenitors accounted for some patients' high TCRbeta diversity at day 60. A year post-transplant, T-cell counts and diversity derived mostly from newly produced T cells. Reports say that about two months after transplant, the alpha-beta T cells came out of several hundred graft clones that had expanded.

This clonotype was picked up many times. Its antigen is undetermined. Unique molecular identifiers were used to barcode this TCRbeta library. Each CDR3 protein is one row after TCRdb ran MiXCR on the PCR reads. The sample has hundreds of thousands of distinct CDR3 sequences, 10% seen once. V and J are TRBV14 and TRBJ1-3; D gene uncertain. This clonotype was obtained from a child younger than 10 with inherited bone marrow failure, due to receive a stem cell transplant. The sample was PBMCs, taken before TCRalphabeta/CD19-depleted stem cell transplant. CDR3 in DNA: TGTGCCAGCAGCCAGGAAAACAACCCCCAGACGAACTCTGGAAACACCATATATTTT. It yields the protein CASSQENNPQTNSGNTIYF. Full variable domain (missing parts from reference TRBV14 and TRBJ1-3): EAGVTQFPSHSVIEKGQTVTLRCDPISGHDNLYWYRRVMGKEIKFLLHFVKESKQDESGMPNNRFLAERTGGTYSTLKVQPAELEDSGVYFCASSQENNPQTNSGNTIYFGEGSWLTVV.